This T cell receptor beta chain came from a study of identifying expanded T cells in peripheral blood. This table comes from immunoSEQ multiplex PCR, and its TCRdb copy is limited to in-frame clones, with some not included. The top ten hold 4% to 5.5% of the sample, which has around 81,000 clones, about 85% seen once. V was pared by 4 bases and J by 2 bases, with 18 bases between. Germline V CDR1 and CDR2: SGHTA, FQGNSA. This CDR3 is 16 amino acids long. Healthy donors had no documented immune events, such as infections, while sampled. This clone was recorded once. The V gene is TRBV7-2, the J gene TRBJ2-7; TRBD2 might be the D (7 bases). The sequence came from a person between 18 and 69 years old in good health. The source material was blood. This chain's CDR3 is CASSSRRGGFAYEQYF. The DNA of the CDR3 is TGTGCCAGCAGCTCGCGAAGGGGGGGGTTTGCCTACGAGCAGTACTTC.